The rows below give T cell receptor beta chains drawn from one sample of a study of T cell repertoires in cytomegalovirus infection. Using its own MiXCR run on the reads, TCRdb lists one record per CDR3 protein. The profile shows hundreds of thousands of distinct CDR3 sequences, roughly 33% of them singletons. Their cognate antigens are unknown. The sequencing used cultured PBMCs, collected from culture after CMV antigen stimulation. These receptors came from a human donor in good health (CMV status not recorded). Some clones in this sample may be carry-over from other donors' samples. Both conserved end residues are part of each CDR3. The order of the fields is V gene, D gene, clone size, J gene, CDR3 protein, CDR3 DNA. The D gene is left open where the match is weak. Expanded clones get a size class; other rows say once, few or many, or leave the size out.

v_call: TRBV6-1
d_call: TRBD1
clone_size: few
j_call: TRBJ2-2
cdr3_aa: CASSENRGAGELFF
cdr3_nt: TGTGCCAGCAGTGAAAACAGGGGCGCCGGGGAGCTGTTTTTT

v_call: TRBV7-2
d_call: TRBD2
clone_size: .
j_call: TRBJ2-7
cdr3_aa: CASSSRTSGVLSEQYF
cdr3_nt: TGTGCCAGCAGCTCAAGGACTAGCGGGGTTTTGTCCGAGCAGTACTTC

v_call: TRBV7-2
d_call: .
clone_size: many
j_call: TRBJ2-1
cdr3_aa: CASSLVASSYNEQFF
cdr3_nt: TGTGCCAGCAGCTTAGTTGCTAGCTCCTACAATGAGCAGTTCTTC

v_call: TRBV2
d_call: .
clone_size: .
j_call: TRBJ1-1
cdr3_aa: CASTPTVGGAPDAFF
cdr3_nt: TGTGCCAGCACACCCACGGTGGGGGGCGCGCCGGATGCTTTCTTT

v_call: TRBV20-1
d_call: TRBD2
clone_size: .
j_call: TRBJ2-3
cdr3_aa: CSASLLVGRGTDTQYF
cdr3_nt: TGCAGTGCTAGCTTACTGGTCGGGAGGGGCACAGATACGCAGTATTTT

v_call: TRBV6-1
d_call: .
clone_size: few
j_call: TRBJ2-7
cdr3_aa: CASSPPGLSYEQYF
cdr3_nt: TGTGCCAGCAGTCCACCGGGACTCTCCTACGAGCAGTACTTC

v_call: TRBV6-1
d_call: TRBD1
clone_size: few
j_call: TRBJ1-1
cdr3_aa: CASSPGQGPNTEAFF
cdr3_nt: TGTGCCAGCAGTCCGGGACAGGGGCCCAACACTGAAGCTTTCTTT

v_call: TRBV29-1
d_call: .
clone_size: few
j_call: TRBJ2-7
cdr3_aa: CSVEKSDRTYEQYF
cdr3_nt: TGCAGCGTTGAAAAAAGTGACAGGACCTACGAGCAGTACTTC

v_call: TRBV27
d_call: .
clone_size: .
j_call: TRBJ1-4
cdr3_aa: CASSPGTRGKLFF
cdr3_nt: TGTGCCAGCAGTCCCGGGACCCGGGGAAAACTGTTTTTT

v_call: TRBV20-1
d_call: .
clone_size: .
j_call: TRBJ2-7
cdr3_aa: CSARVMSEQYF
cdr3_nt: TGCAGTGCTAGAGTAATGAGTGAGCAGTACTTC

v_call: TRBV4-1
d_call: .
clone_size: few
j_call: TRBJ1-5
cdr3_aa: CASSQEGGLNQPQHF
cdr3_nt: TGCGCCAGCAGCCAAGAGGGGGGTTTAAATCAGCCCCAGCATTTT

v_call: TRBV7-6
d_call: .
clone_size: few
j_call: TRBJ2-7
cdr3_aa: CASSLGPPTLVSEQYF
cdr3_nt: TGTGCCAGCAGCTTAGGACCGCCTACACTAGTTTCCGAGCAGTACTTC

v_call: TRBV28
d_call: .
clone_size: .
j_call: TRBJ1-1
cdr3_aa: CASSLLGLSTEAFF
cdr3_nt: TGTGCCAGCAGTTTACTGGGTTTGTCCACTGAAGCTTTCTTT

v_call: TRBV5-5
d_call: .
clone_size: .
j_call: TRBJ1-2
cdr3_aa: CASSLGLTAEPNYGYTF
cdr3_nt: TGTGCCAGCAGCTTGGGTCTAACGGCCGAACCTAACTATGGCTACACCTTC

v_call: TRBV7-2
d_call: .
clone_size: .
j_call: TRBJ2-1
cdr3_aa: CASNQGIIWDEQFF
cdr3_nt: TGTGCCAGCAACCAAGGCATTATATGGGATGAGCAGTTCTTC

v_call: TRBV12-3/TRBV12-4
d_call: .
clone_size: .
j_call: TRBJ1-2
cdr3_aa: CASSLGTAGYGYTF
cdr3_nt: TGTGCCAGCAGTCTCGGGACGGCCGGCTATGGCTACACCTTC

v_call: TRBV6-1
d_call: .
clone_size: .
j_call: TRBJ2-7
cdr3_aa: CASNKPGRSSYEQYF
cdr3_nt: TGTGCCAGCAATAAACCGGGACGCTCCTCCTACGAGCAGTACTTC

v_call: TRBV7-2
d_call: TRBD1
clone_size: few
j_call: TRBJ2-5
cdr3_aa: CASSFGTEQETQYF
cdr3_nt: TGTGCCAGCAGCTTTGGGACAGAACAAGAGACCCAGTACTTC

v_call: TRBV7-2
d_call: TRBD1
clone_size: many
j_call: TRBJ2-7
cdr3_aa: CASSPDRGPYEQYF
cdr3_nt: TGTGCCAGCAGCCCGGACAGGGGTCCCTACGAGCAGTACTTC

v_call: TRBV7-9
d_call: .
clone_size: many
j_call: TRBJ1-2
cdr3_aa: CASSPTADGYTF
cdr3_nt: TGTGCCAGCAGCCCGACAGCGGATGGCTACACCTTC

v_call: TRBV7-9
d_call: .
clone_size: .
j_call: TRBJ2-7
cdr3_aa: CASSKAGYEQYF
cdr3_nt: TGTGCCAGCAGCAAAGCCGGCTACGAGCAGTACTTC

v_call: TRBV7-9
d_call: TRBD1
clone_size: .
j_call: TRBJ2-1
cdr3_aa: CASSYSPTGSNEQFF
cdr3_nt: TGTGCCAGCAGCTATTCCCCGACAGGGTCCAATGAGCAGTTCTTC

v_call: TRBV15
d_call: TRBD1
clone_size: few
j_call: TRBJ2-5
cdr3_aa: CATSRGQETQYF
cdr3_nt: TGTGCCACCAGCAGGGGACAGGAGACCCAGTACTTC

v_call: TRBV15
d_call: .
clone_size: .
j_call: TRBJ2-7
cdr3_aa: CATSGRFDRVGEQYF
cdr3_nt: TGTGCCACCAGCGGCCGTTTTGACAGAGTGGGCGAGCAGTACTTC

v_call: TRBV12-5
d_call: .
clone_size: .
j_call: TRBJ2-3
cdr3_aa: CASGLVPDGSSTDTQYF
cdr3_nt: TGTGCTAGTGGTTTGGTACCCGACGGGAGCAGCACAGATACGCAGTATTTT

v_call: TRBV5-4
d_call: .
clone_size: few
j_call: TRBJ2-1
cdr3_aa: CASSLEEYNEQFF
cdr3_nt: TGTGCCAGCAGCTTAGAAGAATACAATGAGCAGTTCTTC

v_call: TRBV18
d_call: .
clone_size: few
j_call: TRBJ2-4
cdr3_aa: CASSPLASSKNIQYF
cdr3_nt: TGTGCCAGCTCACCCCTAGCTTCTTCCAAAAACATTCAGTACTTC

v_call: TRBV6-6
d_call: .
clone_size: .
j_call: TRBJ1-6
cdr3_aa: CASSQRFNSPLHF
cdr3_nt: TGTGCCAGCAGTCAGCGGTTTAATTCACCCCTCCACTTT

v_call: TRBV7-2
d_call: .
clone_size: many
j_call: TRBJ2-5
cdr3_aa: CASSLSSVEETQYF
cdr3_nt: TGTGCCAGCAGCTTGAGTAGCGTTGAAGAGACCCAGTACTTC

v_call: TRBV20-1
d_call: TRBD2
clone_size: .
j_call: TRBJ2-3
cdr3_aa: CSARPPAGGTDTQYF
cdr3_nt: TGCAGTGCTAGACCCCCGGCGGGAGGCACAGATACGCAGTATTTT

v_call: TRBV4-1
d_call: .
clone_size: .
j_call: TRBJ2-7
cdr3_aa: CASSQDSEGEQYF
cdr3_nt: TGCGCCAGCAGCCAAGACTCGGAGGGCGAGCAGTACTTC

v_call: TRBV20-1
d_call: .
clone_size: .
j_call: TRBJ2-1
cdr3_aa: CSAPVSGYNEQFF
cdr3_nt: TGCAGTGCTCCTGTCTCTGGATACAATGAGCAGTTCTTC

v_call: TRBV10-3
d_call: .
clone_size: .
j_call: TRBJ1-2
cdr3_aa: CAISSETVNGYTF
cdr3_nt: TGTGCCATCAGTTCGGAGACCGTCAATGGCTACACCTTC

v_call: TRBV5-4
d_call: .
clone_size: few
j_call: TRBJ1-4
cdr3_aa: CASSYGPREKLFF
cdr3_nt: TGTGCCAGCAGCTATGGCCCACGTGAAAAACTGTTTTTT

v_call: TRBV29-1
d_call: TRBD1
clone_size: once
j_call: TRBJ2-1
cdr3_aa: CSVVRGPYNEQFF
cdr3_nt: TGCAGCGTTGTTAGGGGGCCTTACAATGAGCAGTTCTTC

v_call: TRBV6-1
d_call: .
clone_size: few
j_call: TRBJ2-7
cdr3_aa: CASSEHRRTYEQYF
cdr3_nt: TGTGCCAGCAGTGAACACAGGCGAACCTACGAGCAGTACTTC

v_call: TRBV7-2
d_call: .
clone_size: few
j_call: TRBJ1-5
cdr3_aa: CASSPRRNQPQHF
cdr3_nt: TGTGCCAGCAGCCCCCGACGGAATCAGCCCCAGCATTTT

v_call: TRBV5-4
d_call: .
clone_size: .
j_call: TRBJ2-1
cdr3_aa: CASSPRRVGSYNEQFF
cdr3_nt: TGTGCCAGCAGCCCAAGGCGGGTGGGCTCCTACAATGAGCAGTTCTTC

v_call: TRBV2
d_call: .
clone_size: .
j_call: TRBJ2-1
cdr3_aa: CASSGNRVGGQFF
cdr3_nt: TGTGCCAGCAGTGGGAACAGGGTCGGTGGGCAGTTCTTC

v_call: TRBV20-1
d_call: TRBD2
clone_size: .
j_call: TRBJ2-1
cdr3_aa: CSARDLAGTSGKYNEQFF
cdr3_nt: TGCAGTGCTAGAGATCTCGCCGGGACTAGCGGGAAGTACAATGAGCAGTTCTTC

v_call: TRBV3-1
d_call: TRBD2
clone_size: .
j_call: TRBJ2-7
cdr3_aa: CASSQVPSGTYEQYF
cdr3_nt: TGTGCCAGCAGCCAAGTTCCTAGCGGGACCTACGAGCAGTACTTC

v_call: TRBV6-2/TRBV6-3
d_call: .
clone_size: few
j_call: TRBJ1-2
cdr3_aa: CATQHWTRSGGYTF
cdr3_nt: TGTGCCACCCAGCATTGGACAAGGTCAGGTGGCTACACCTTC

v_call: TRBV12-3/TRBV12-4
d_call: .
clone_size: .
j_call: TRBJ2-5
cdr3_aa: CASSFRQARTQYF
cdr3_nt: TGTGCCAGCAGTTTCCGGCAGGCGAGAACCCAGTACTTC

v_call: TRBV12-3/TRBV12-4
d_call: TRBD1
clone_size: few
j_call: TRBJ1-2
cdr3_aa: CASSPSPGTGITSYTF
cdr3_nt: TGTGCCAGCAGTCCCTCCCCCGGGACAGGGATAACAAGCTACACCTTC

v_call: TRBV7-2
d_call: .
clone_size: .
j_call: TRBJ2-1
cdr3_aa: CASSLWVDNEQFF
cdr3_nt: TGTGCCAGCAGCTTATGGGTGGACAATGAGCAGTTCTTC